This T cell receptor beta chain appears in the sequencing data of a study of blood T cell repertoires in COVID-19. On the study more broadly: From T cells, B-cell-depleted T cells, or PBMCs came the material, which was cDNA or gDNA.

Produced via immunoSEQ multiplex PCR; TCRdb's table is partial and in-frame only. The sample has approximately 100,000 clones, over 80% seen once. Sequencing input: peripheral blood. This sequence originates from a man over 45 with acute or convalescent COVID-19.

The DNA of the CDR3 is TGTGCCAGCAACAGGGACACATCCACCGGGGAGCTGTTTTTT. This sequence encodes CASNRDTSTGELFF. This chain links TRBV27 with TRBJ2-2, with a tentative D call TRBD1 (6 bases). Trimming pared 7 bases from V and 4 bases from J, leaving 13 bases between. CDR3 length: 14 amino acids. Germline V gene lookup returns CDR1 MNHEY and CDR2 SMNVEV (reference sequence).